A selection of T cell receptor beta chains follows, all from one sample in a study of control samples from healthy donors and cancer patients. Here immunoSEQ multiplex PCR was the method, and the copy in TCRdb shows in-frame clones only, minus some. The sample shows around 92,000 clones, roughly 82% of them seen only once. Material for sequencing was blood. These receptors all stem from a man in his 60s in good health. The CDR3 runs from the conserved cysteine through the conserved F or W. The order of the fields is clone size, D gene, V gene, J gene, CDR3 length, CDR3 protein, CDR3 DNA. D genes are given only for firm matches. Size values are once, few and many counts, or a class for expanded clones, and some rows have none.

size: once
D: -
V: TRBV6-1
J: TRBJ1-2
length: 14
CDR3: CASSEAGRENGYTF
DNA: TGTGCCAGCAGTGAAGCGGGCAGAGAGAATGGCTACACCTTC

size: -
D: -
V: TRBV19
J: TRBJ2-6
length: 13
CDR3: CASEVVGANVLTF
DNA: TGTGCCAGCGAGGTGGTTGGGGCCAACGTCCTGACTTTC

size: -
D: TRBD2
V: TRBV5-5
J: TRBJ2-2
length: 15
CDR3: CASSLWTSGTGELFF
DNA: TGTGCCAGCAGCTTGTGGACTAGCGGGACCGGGGAGCTGTTTTTT

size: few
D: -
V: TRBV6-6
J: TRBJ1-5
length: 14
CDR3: CASSYSRERQPQHF
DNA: TGTGCCAGCAGTTACAGTAGAGAACGTCAGCCCCAGCATTTT

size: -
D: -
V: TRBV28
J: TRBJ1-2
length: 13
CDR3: CASSPTPNYGYTF
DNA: TGTGCCAGCAGCCCGACACCTAACTATGGCTACACCTTC

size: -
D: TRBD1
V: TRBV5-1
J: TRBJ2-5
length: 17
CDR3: CASSSPGQGPSQETQYF
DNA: TGCGCCAGCAGCTCTCCGGGACAGGGTCCTTCTCAAGAGACCCAGTACTTC

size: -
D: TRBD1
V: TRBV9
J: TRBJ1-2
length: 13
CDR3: CASSVTGEYGYTF
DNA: TGTGCCAGCAGCGTGACAGGGGAGTATGGCTACACCTTC

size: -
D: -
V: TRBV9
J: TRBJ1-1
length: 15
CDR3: CASSVAKGTITEAFF
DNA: TGTGCCAGCAGCGTAGCTAAGGGGACAATCACTGAAGCTTTCTTT

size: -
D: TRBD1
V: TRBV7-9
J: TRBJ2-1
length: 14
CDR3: CASSLGGQGGEQFF
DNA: TGTGCCAGCAGCTTAGGGGGACAGGGAGGGGAGCAGTTCTTC

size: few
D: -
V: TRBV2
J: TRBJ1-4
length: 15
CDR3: CASSVQGLNGEKLFF
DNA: TGTGCCAGCAGCGTACAGGGCCTTAATGGGGAAAAACTGTTTTTT